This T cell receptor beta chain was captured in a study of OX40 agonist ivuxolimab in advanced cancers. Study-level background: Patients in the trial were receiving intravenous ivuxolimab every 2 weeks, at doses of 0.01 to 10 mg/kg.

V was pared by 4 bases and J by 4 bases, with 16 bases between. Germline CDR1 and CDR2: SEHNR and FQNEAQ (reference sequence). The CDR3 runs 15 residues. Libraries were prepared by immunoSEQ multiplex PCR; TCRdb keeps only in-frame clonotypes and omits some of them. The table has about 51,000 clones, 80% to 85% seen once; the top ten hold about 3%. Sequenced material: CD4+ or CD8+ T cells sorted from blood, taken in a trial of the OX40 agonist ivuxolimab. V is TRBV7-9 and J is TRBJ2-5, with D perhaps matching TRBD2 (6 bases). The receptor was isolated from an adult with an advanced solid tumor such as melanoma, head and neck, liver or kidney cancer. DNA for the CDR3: TGTGCCAGCAGCTCCCTACGACTAGTTGGAGAGACCCAGTACTTC. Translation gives CASSSLRLVGETQYF.